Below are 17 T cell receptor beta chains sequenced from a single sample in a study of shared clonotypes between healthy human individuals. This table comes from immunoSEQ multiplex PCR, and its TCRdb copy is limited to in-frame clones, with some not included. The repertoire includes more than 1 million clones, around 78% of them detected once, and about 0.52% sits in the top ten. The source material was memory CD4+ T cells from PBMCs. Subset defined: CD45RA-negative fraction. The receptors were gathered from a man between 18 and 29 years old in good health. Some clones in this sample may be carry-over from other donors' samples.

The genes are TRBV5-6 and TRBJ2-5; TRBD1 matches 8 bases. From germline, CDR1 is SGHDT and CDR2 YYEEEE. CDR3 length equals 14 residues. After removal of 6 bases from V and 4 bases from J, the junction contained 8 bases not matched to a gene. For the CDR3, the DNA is TGTGCCAGCACCTCAGGGGGCTGGAGAGAGACCCAGTACTTC. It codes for CASTSGGWRETQYF.

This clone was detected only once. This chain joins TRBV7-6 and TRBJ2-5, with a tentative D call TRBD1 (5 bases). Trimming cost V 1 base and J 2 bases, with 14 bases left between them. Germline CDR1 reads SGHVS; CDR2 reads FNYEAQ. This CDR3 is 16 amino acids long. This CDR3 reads CASSLVVAQGQETQYF. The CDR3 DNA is TGTGCCAGCAGCTTAGTCGTGGCGCAGGGTCAAGAGACCCAGTACTTC.

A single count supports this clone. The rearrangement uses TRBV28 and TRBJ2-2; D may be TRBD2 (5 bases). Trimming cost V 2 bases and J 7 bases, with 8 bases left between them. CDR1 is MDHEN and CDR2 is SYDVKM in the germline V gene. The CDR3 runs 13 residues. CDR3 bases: TGTGCCAGCAGTTTACCGGGAATCGGGGAGCTGTTTTTT. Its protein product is CASSLPGIGELFF.

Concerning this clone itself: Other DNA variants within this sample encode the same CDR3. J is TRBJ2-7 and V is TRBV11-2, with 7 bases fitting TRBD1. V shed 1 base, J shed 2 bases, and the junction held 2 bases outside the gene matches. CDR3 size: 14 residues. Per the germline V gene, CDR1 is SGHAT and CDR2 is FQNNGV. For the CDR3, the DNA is TGTGCCAGCAGCTTAGCGACAGGGCCCTACGAGCAGTACTTC. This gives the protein CASSLATGPYEQYF.

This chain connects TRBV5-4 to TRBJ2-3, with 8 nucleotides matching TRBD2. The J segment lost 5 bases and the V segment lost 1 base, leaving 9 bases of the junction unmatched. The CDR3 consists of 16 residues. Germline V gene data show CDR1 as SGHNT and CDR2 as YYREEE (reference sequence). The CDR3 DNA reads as TGTGCCAGCAGCTTGAAAGGTAGCGGGGTCTTAGATACGCAGTATTTT. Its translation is CASSLKGSGVLDTQYF.

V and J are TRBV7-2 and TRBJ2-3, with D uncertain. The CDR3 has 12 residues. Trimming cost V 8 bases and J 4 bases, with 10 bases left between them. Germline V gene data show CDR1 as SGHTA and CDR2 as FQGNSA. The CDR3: CASRIGADTQYF. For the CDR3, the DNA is TGTGCCAGCCGGATCGGCGCAGATACGCAGTATTTT. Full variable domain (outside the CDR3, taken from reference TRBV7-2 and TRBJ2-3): GAGVSQSPSNKVTEKGKDVELRCDPISGHTALYWYRQSLGQGLEFLIYFQGNSAPDKSGLPSDRFSAERTGGSVSTLTIQRTQQEDSAVYLCASRIGADTQYFGPGTRLTVL.

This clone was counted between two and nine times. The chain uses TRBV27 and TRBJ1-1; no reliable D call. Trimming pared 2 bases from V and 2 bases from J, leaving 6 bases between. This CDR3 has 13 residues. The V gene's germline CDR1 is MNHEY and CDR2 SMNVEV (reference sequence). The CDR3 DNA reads TGTGCCAGCAGTTTACAGGTTAACACTGAAGCTTTCTTT. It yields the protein CASSLQVNTEAFF.

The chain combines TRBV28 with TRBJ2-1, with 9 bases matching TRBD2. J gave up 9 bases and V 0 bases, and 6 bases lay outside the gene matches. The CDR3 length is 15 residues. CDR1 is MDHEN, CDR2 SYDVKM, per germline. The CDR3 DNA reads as TGTGCCAGCAGTTTATGGGCGGGAGGGCGCGGTGAGCAGTTCTTC. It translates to CASSLWAGGRGEQFF.

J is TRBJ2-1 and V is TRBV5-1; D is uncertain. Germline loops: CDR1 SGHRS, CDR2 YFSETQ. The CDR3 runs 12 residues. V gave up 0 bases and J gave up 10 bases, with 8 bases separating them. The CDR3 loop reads CASSLVVGEQFF. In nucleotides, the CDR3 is TGCGCCAGCAGCTTGGTGGTGGGAGAGCAGTTCTTC.

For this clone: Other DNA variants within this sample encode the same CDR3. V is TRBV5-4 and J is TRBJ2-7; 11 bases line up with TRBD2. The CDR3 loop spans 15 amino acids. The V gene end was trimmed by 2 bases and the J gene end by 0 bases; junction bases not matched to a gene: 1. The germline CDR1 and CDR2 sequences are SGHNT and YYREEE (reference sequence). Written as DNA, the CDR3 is TGTGCCAGCAGCTTAGGACTAGCGGGCTCCTACGAGCAGTACTTC. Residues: CASSLGLAGSYEQYF. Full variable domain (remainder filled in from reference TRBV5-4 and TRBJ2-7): ETGVTQSPTHLIKTRGQQVTLRCSSQSGHNTVSWYQQALGQGPQFIFQYYREEENGRGNFPPRFSGLQFPNYSSELNVNALELDDSALYLCASSLGLAGSYEQYFGPGTRLTVT.

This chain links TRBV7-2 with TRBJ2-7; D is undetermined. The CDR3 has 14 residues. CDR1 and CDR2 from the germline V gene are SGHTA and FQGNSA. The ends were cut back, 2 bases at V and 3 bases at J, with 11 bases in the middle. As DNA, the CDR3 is TGTGCCAGCAGCTTACAGGTGACGAACTACGAGCAGTACTTC. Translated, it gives CASSLQVTNYEQYF. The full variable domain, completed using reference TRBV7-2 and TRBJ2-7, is GAGVSQSPSNKVTEKGKDVELRCDPISGHTALYWYRQSLGQGLEFLIYFQGNSAPDKSGLPSDRFSAERTGGSVSTLTIQRTQQEDSAVYLCASSLQVTNYEQYFGPGTRLTVT.

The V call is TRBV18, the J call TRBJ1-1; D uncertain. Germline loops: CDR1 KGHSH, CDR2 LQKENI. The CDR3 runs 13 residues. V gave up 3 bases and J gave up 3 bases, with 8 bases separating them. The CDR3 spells CASSPPGYTEAFF. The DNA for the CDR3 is TGTGCCAGCTCACCCCCTGGATACACTGAAGCTTTCTTT.

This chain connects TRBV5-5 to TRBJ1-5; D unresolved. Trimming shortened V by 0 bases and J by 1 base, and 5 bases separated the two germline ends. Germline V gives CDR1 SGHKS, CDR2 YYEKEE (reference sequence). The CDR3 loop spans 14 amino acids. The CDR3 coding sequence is TGTGCCAGCAGCTTGGGGGTGAGCAATCAGCCCCAGCATTTT. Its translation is CASSLGVSNQPQHF.

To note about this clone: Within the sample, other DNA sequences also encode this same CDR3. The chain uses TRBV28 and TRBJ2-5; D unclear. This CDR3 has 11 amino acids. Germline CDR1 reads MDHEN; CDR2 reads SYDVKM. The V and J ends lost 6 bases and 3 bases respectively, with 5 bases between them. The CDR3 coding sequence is TGTGCCAGCAGCAGAGAAGAGACCCAGTACTTC. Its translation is CASSREETQYF. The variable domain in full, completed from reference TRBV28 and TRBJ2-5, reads DVKVTQSSRYLVKRTGEKVFLECVQDMDHENMFWYRQDPGLGLRLIYFSYDVKMKEKGDIPEGYSVSREKKERFSLILESASTNQTSMYLCASSREETQYFGPGTRLLVL.

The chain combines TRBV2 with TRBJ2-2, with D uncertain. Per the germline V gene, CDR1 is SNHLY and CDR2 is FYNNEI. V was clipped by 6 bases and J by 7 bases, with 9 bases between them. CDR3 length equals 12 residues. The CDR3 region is CASSGRVGELFF. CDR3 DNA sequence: TGTGCCAGCAGCGGCCGGGTCGGGGAGCTGTTTTTT.

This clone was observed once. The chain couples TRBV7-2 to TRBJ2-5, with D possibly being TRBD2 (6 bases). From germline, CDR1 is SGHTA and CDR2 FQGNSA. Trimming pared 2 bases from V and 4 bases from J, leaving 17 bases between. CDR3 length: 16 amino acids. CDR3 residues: CASSLWGGGSRETQYF. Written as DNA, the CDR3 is TGTGCCAGCAGCTTATGGGGAGGAGGGAGTAGAGAGACCCAGTACTTC.

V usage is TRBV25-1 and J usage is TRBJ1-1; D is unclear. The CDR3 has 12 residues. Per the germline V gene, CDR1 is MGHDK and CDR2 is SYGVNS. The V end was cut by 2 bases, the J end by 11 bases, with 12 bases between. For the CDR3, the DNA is TGTGCCAGCAGTGAAAACGGGATGGGGGCTTTCTTT. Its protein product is CASSENGMGAFF.